A single T cell receptor (beta chain) is shown here with its context. The specificity of this receptor is unknown. Base qualities are not recorded, but no much larger clone differs from it by a single base. This sample was taken from a study of blood T cell repertoires in COVID-19 (dated by TCRdb to 2020 to 2021). Study-level background: Collaborator samples came from the United States, Italy and Spain and covered acute and convalescent phases of COVID-19. The material from the prospective study consisted of cDNA or gDNA derived from T cells, B-cell-depleted T cells, or PBMCs. Subjects who had been exposed to COVID-19, were actively infected with it, or had recovered from it provided the deeply sampled blood TCRbeta repertoires that made up the dataset. A freely available public database, intended as a resource for researchers studying the immune response to SARS-CoV-2, is where the repertoires were released. Samples came from the ongoing ImmuneRACE study (first 160 participants) plus 1,254 subjects from 6 global collaborators. The sample metadata nearly always contained a de-identified subject ID, COVID-19 status, age in years and sex. Where available, HLA class I and class II types were taken from metadata supplied by the sample provider and were not determined by assay-based typing.

The study at large found these results: The quantity of clinical and demographic metadata differed by source and by participant and was supplied without curation.

The collaborating institutions used their own protocols to collect whole blood in K2EDTA tubes. For TCRbeta analysis, collaborator samples were shipped as frozen whole blood, as isolated PBMCs, or as DNA extracted from either sample type. TCRbeta CDR3 regions were amplified from genomic DNA by means of the immunoSEQ Assay, a bias-controlled multiplex PCR. On the study's bioinformatics: Within the assay, amplification of reference gene primers was used to estimate how many nucleated cells each sample contained. Sequence reads were collapsed and filtered to measure the absolute abundance of every unique TCRbeta CDR3 rearrangement. For each sample, productive Simpson clonality was calculated by taking the square root of Simpson's diversity index across productive rearrangements. TCRdb provides this immuneACCESS table in a form limited to in-frame rearrangements. Some clones are lacking; in checked studies, under half of them reflect an unresolved V gene, and why the rest are absent is not known. V and J calls and clone size are as listed in that table; D and trimming were resolved from the DNA. For this sample the table gives about 150,000 clones, of which around 90% were detected only once. In total, the top ten clones hold around 4.6% of the sample.

The sequenced sample consisted of peripheral blood. This receptor was taken from a woman aged 60-75 years with active or convalescent COVID-19.

For the CDR3, the sequence is CASSPRSDTYLSGANVLTF. At the DNA level, the sequence is TGTGCCAGCAGCCCAAGATCGGACACCTATCTCTCTGGGGCCAACGTCCTGACTTTC. The chain is made from TRBV13 and TRBJ2-6; a tentative D call is TRBD1 (5 bases match). The cysteine opens and the phenylalanine closes a CDR3 of 19 amino acids. Solely the CDR3 DNA is kept, with 57 bases framed from the first base. Trimming at the junction amounts to 5 bases on V and 0 bases on J, and the germline ends lie 20 bases apart. CDR1 PRHDT and CDR2 FYEKMQ are derived from the germline V gene (reference sequence).